One and the same sample provided the 19 T cell receptor beta chains below, sequenced in a study of response to subunit inactivated influenza vaccine. TCRdb reprocessed the RT-PCR reads via MiXCR and lists one record per CDR3 protein. Counted here are just under 550,000 distinct CDR3 sequences, approximately 20% occurring once; the ten biggest clones make up roughly 2.8%. The data also belong to a second study, concerning T cells expressing NK-cell markers. That report notes: The cDNA for TCR beta came from 5'RACE template switching with UMIs.

The specimen comprised CD4+ T cells sorted from PBMCs, sampled 11 to 12 days after vaccination. The receptors derive from a man between 50 and 59 years old who received an inactivated influenza vaccine.

This clonotype was seen more than once but under ten times. The V and J genes are TRBV18 and TRBJ1-4; D is possibly TRBD1 (5 bases). V lost 5 bases and J 8 bases, leaving 12 bases between the germline ends. Germline lookup yields CDR1 KGHSH and CDR2 LQKENI. The CDR3 covers 13 residues. The CDR3 coding sequence is TGTGCCAGCTCAGACCAGGGTCGGGAAAAACTGTTTTTT. Translation gives CASSDQGREKLFF.

This chain joins TRBV7-9 and TRBJ2-3, with a possible D match to TRBD2 (6 bases). Germline V gene data show CDR1 as SEHNR and CDR2 as FQNEAQ (reference sequence). The V end lost 1 base, the J end lost 0 bases, and 11 bases lay between the germline ends. CDR3 size: 16 residues. As DNA, the CDR3 is TGTGCCAGCAGCTTAGGGGTGGGGACTAGCACAGATACGCAGTATTTT. This sequence encodes CASSLGVGTSTDTQYF.

This clonotype was seen a handful of times. The chain carries TRBV6-2 or TRBV6-3 and TRBJ2-5; possibly TRBD1 or TRBD2 for D (5 bases each). CDR3 length equals 14 residues. Germline CDR1 MNHEY, CDR2 SVGEGT. Trimming removed 4 bases from V and 3 bases from J, with 12 bases in between. The chain's CDR3 is CASSSKRGEETQYF. CDR3 in DNA: TGTGCCAGCAGTTCGAAGAGAGGGGAAGAGACCCAGTACTTC.

This clonotype was observed a handful of times. The V and J genes are TRBV20-1 and TRBJ1-1; 7 nucleotides line up with TRBD1. The junction had 9 bases not matched to a gene; V was cut back by 5 bases and J by 0 bases. CDR3 length: 15 amino acids. Germline CDR1 reads DFQATT; CDR2 reads SNEGSKA (reference sequence). In DNA form, the CDR3 reads TGCAGTGCTTCCGGGACAGTTGACTTGAACACTGAAGCTTTCTTT. Amino acid sequence: CSASGTVDLNTEAFF.

About this clonotype itself: The junction and the germline gene differ at one end; a read error may be behind it. The chain uses TRBV20-1 and TRBJ2-3; TRBD2 is a possible D gene (5 bases). This CDR3 comprises 13 residues. Germline lookup yields CDR1 DFQATT and CDR2 SNEGSKA (reference sequence). As DNA, the CDR3 is TGCAGTGCTAGCGAGGCGGGTGTGGATACGCAGTCTTTT. Its protein product is CSASEAGVDTQSF.

V usage is TRBV5-8 and J usage is TRBJ1-2; D is unclear. Trimming removed 3 bases at V and 8 bases at J, with 17 bases between. The CDR3 extends over 14 amino acids. CDR1 is SGHTS and CDR2 is YDEGEE in the germline V gene. The CDR3 DNA sequence: TGTGCCAGCAGCTCCCCCTCGGTAGGGAGAGGCTACACCTTC. Protein sequence: CASSSPSVGRGYTF.

The rearrangement uses TRBV12-3 or TRBV12-4 and TRBJ2-3; tentatively, D is TRBD2 (8 bases). V was cut by 3 bases and J by 5 bases, with 18 bases left in between. The CDR3 totals 16 residues. The CDR3 DNA is TGTGCCAGCAGTTTCGTAGCGGGGAGGGGGCGAGATACGCAGTATTTT. Amino acid sequence: CASSFVAGRGRDTQYF.

The chain joins TRBV2 to TRBJ1-6, with TRBD1 matching over 7 bases. There are 18 residues in the CDR3. With 4 bases clipped from V and 0 bases from J, the junction kept 9 bases outside the gene matches. Germline V CDR1 and CDR2: SNHLY, FYNNEI. CDR3 sequence: CASSGQGPVSSYNSPLHF. CDR3 in DNA: TGTGCCAGCAGTGGACAGGGACCCGTTAGCTCCTATAATTCACCCCTCCACTTT.

This chain joins TRBV20-1 and TRBJ2-1, with 9 bases that match TRBD2. From germline, CDR1 is DFQATT and CDR2 SNEGSKA (reference sequence). This CDR3 comprises 15 residues. V lost 0 bases to trimming and J lost 4 bases; unmatched junction nucleotides: 4. The CDR3 nucleotides read TGCAGTGCTAGAGATCCCCTAGCGGGGTACAATGAGCAGTTCTTC. Encoded protein: CSARDPLAGYNEQFF.

Only a few counts were recorded for this clonotype. This sequence joins TRBV6-2 or TRBV6-3 and TRBJ2-1, with a weak D call TRBD2 (5 bases). The V and J ends lost 2 bases and 5 bases respectively, with 10 bases between them. The germline V gene encodes CDR1 MNHEY and CDR2 SVGEGT. The CDR3 has 14 residues. CDR3 residues: CASSYGGLNNEQFF. CDR3 bases: TGTGCCAGCAGTTACGGAGGACTCAACAATGAGCAGTTCTTC.

This rearrangement joins TRBV12-5 to TRBJ2-5; 11 bases fit TRBD2. The CDR3 is made up of 17 amino acids. V was pared by 0 bases and J by 5 bases, with 8 bases of the junction left unmatched. CDR1 LGHNT and CDR2 FRNRAP come from the germline V gene. CDR3 nucleotide sequence: TGTGCTAGTGGTTTGGTAGCTAGCGGGGGGCCCTCGGAGACCCAGTACTTC. As protein: CASGLVASGGPSETQYF.

V usage is TRBV5-1 and J usage is TRBJ2-3; possibly TRBD2 for D (5 bases). The CDR3 contains 14 residues. Germline V lookup: CDR1 SGHRS, CDR2 YFSETQ. V lost 1 base, J lost 4 bases, and 10 bases lay in between. Here the CDR3 DNA reads TGCGCCAGCAGCTTGCCGCTAGCACCAGATACGCAGTATTTT. Amino acids: CASSLPLAPDTQYF. Based on the CDR3 plus reference TRBV5-1 and TRBJ2-3, the full variable domain is KAGVTQTPRYLIKTRGQQVTLSCSPISGHRSVSWYQQTPGQGLQFLFEYFSETQRNKGNFPGRFSGRQFSNSRSEMNVSTLELGDSALYLCASSLPLAPDTQYFGPGTRLTVL.

CDR3 residues: CASRDPGLRGYTF. The CDR3 DNA is TGTGCCAGCAGGGACCCGGGACTAAGGGGCTACACCTTC. The rearrangement joins TRBV6-1 to TRBJ1-2; the D gene is possibly TRBD1 (5 bases). With 6 bases removed from V and 8 bases from J, the gap between germline ends came to 16 bases. Germline CDR1 reads MNHNS; CDR2 reads SASEGT. The CDR3 covers 13 residues.

The rearrangement joins TRBV5-1 to TRBJ2-4; TRBD2 matches at 8 bases. The junction had 0 bases not matched to a gene; V was cut back by 2 bases and J by 8 bases. Looked up from germline, CDR1 is SGHRS and CDR2 is YFSETQ. The CDR3 is 12 amino acids. The CDR3 nucleotides are TGCGCCAGCAGCTTCGGGGGGGACATTCAGTACTTC. Protein: CASSFGGDIQYF.

The genes are TRBV12-3 or TRBV12-4 and TRBJ2-3, with D perhaps being TRBD1 or TRBD2 (6 bases each). This CDR3 is 17 amino acids long. Trimming took 7 bases from V and 0 from J, leaving 20 bases between them. The CDR3 here is CASTLTGGGPSTDTQYF. As DNA, the CDR3 is TGTGCCAGCACCCTGACAGGTGGGGGGCCAAGCACAGATACGCAGTATTTT.

This clonotype occurred a few times. V is TRBV5-1 and J is TRBJ2-7, with D tentatively TRBD1 or TRBD2 (5 bases each). The CDR3 length is 13 residues. V was clipped by 4 bases and J by 4 bases, with 12 bases between them. Germline lookup yields CDR1 SGHRS and CDR2 YFSETQ. The CDR3 loop reads CASSIGTAYEQYF. In DNA, the CDR3 is TGCGCCAGCAGCATAGGGACCGCTTACGAGCAGTACTTC.

The chain carries TRBV6-1 and TRBJ2-7; no reliable D call. Germline V gives CDR1 MNHNS, CDR2 SASEGT. This CDR3 contains 12 residues. V lost 0 bases to trimming and J lost 8 bases, with 8 bases between them. The CDR3 nucleotides read TGTGCCAGCAGTGAAGCGAGAGGTCAGCAGTACTTC. Translation gives CASSEARGQQYF.

In its sample, this clonotype was seen a few times. V is TRBV2 and J is TRBJ2-7; D possibly corresponds to TRBD1 (6 bases). V shed 6 bases and J shed 1 base, with 13 bases lying between them. Germline CDR1 reads SNHLY; CDR2 reads FYNNEI. This CDR3 has 14 amino acids. The CDR3 sequence is CASSLQGLSYEQYF. The CDR3 DNA is TGTGCCAGCAGCTTACAGGGTCTTTCCTACGAGCAGTACTTC.

This chain links TRBV5-5 with TRBJ1-6, with D maybe TRBD1 (5 bases). Germline lookup yields CDR1 SGHKS and CDR2 YYEKEE (reference sequence). V lost 1 base to trimming and J lost 9 bases, with 11 bases between them. The CDR3 sequence is 14 residues long. The CDR3, as DNA: TGTGCCAGCAGCTTGACTGGGGGTATTTCACCCCTCCACTTT. Its protein product is CASSLTGGISPLHF.